Below are 3 T cell receptor beta chains sequenced from a single sample in a study of cytomegalovirus exposure and HLA in healthy donors. Assay: immunoSEQ multiplex PCR; the TCRdb copy retains only in-frame clones and omits some. The sample carries over 200,000 clones, 83% recorded once. Sequenced sample: PBMCs. Receptor source: a woman in her late teens or twenties in good health and CMV-seronegative.

This sequence joins TRBV7-2 and TRBJ2-1, with 10 bases aligning to TRBD2. CDR3 length equals 15 residues. CDR1 and CDR2 (germline): SGHTA, FQGNSA. The V and J ends lost 4 bases and 10 bases, in that order; junction bases with no gene match: 10. The CDR3 region is CASSSRLAGAKEQFF. DNA for the CDR3: TGTGCCAGCAGCTCCCGGCTAGCGGGAGCCAAAGAGCAGTTCTTC.

This chain connects TRBV5-1 to TRBJ2-5; TRBD1 is a possible D gene (6 bases). CDR1 and CDR2 (germline): SGHRS, YFSETQ. CDR3 length: 14 amino acids. V was clipped by 3 bases and J by 1 base, with 10 bases between them. In DNA form, the CDR3 reads TGCGCCAGCAGCTGGACAGTGCCCCAAGAGACCCAGTACTTC. It is translated as CASSWTVPQETQYF.

The genes are TRBV5-1 and TRBJ2-1; TRBD1 matches 11 bases. The CDR3 extends over 15 amino acids. V lost 4 bases, J lost 4 bases, and 4 bases stayed unmatched. The germline gives CDR1 SGHRS, CDR2 YFSETQ. The CDR3 DNA reads as TGCGCCAGCAGCCCGGGACAGGGGGGTTACAATGAGCAGTTCTTC. Its protein product is CASSPGQGGYNEQFF.